This entry features one T cell receptor (beta chain) sequence. The entry originates in a study of beta chain features in type 1 diabetes. cDNA synthesis used the whole RNA isolate, giving expressed TCRB sequences. The repertoire was sequenced with immunoSEQ multiplex PCR; TCRdb's copy has only in-frame clones and lacks some. The sample holds hundreds of thousands of clones, more than 9.5% seen once. Trimming took off 0 bases at V and 13 bases at J, with 9 bases between the two ends. This CDR3 spans 12 amino acids. CDR1 is SEHNR, CDR2 FQNEAQ, per germline (reference sequence). Sequencing was done on a sample of naive CD4+ T cells from blood. This sequence joins TRBV7-9 and TRBJ2-2, with D unresolved. The sequence came from a woman under 30 in good health. The CDR3 loop is CASSLASPRLFF. CDR3 DNA: TGTGCCAGCAGCTTAGCTAGTCCTAGGCTGTTTTTT.